One and the same sample provided the 7 T cell receptor beta chains below, sequenced in a study of T cell repertoires in cytomegalovirus infection. Their antigens are not known. TCRdb re-called the reads through MiXCR, storing one row per CDR3 protein. The data show roughly 700,000 distinct CDR3 sequences, approximately 33% seen once. The source was cultured PBMCs, collected from culture after CMV antigen stimulation. The receptors stem from a human donor in good health (CMV status not recorded). Some clones in this sample may be carry-over from other donors' samples.

The V gene is TRBV6-1, the J gene TRBJ1-3; D perhaps matches TRBD1 (5 bases). V lost 1 base and J 2 bases, leaving 18 bases between the germline ends. Per the germline V gene, CDR1 is MNHNS and CDR2 is SASEGT. The CDR3 totals 18 residues. DNA of the CDR3: TGTGCCAGCAGTGAAGTGTGGAGGGGACCTTCTGCTGGAAACACCATATATTTT. It encodes CASSEVWRGPSAGNTIYF.

V gene TRBV27 combines with J gene TRBJ2-1; weak D call: TRBD2 (5 bases). Germline lookup yields CDR1 MNHEY and CDR2 SMNVEV (reference sequence). The CDR3 runs to 14 residues. Trimming cost V 4 bases and J 7 bases, with 14 bases left between them. The CDR3 nucleotides are TGTGCCAGCAGTTATAGCGCGCAATGGAATGAGCAGTTCTTC. As protein: CASSYSAQWNEQFF.

V gene TRBV15 combines with J gene TRBJ2-5; 12 bases line up with TRBD1. V trimming: 8 bases; J trimming: 7 bases; junction bases outside the gene matches: 14. The CDR3 runs to 16 residues. Germline V gene sequence: CDR1 LNHNV, CDR2 YYDKDF (reference sequence). For the CDR3, the DNA is TGTGCCACCCGAGTACCCGGGACAGGGGGCGCGGGGACCCAGTACTTC. It specifies CATRVPGTGGAGTQYF.

The V gene is TRBV7-9, the J gene TRBJ2-7; no clear D. Germline V gene lookup returns CDR1 SEHNR and CDR2 FQNEAQ (reference sequence). The CDR3 runs to 14 residues. Trimming removed 5 bases from V and 3 bases from J, with 14 bases in between. CDR3 in DNA: TGTGCCAGCAGCCGACTCCCGTCCGGCTACGAGCAGTACTTC. Protein: CASSRLPSGYEQYF.

A few counts support this clonotype. This chain uses TRBV7-2 with TRBJ1-6, with TRBD1 matching 7 bases. V trimming: 5 bases; J trimming: 10 bases; junction bases outside the gene matches: 8. This CDR3 has 14 residues. Per germline, CDR1 SGHTA and CDR2 FQGNSA. The CDR3 DNA reads as TGTGCCAGCAGCGTTGCAGGGGGTCGATCACCCCTCCACTTT. Amino acids: CASSVAGGRSPLHF.

The rearrangement links TRBV2 to TRBJ1-2, with 7 nucleotides matching TRBD1. CDR1 SNHLY and CDR2 FYNNEI come from the germline V gene. Unmatched junction bases numbered 17, after V lost 5 bases and J lost 5 bases. The length of the CDR3 is 17 residues. The CDR3 nucleotides are TGTGCCAGCAGTCTCATAAGACAGGGATCTAAGACGTATGGCTACACCTTC. Translation gives CASSLIRQGSKTYGYTF.

Ten or more counts support this clonotype. The DNA for the CDR3 is TGTGCCAGCAGCTTAGGAGGGGGGATTGAGCAGTTCTTC. Translated, it gives CASSLGGGIEQFF. This chain uses TRBV7-2 with TRBJ2-1; possibly TRBD1 or TRBD2 for D (6 bases each). V lost 1 base and J 9 bases, leaving 10 bases between the germline ends. The CDR3 length is 13 residues. Germline V gives CDR1 SGHTA, CDR2 FQGNSA.